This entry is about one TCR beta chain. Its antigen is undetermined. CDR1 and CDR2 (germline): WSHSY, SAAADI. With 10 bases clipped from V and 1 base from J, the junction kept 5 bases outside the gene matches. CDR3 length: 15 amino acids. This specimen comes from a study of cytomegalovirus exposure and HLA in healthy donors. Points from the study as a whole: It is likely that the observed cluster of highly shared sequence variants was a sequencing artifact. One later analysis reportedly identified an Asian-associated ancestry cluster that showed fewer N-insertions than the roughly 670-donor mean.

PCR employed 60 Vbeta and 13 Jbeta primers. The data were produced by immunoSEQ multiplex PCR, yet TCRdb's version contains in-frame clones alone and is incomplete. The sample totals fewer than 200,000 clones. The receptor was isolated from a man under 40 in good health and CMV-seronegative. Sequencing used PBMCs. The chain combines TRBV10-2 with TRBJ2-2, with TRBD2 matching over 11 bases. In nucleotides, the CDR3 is TGCGCCACTCTTAGCGGGAGGGTGAACACCGGGGAGCTGTTTTTT. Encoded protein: CATLSGRVNTGELFF.